Sequencing of this T cell receptor beta chain was carried out in a study of blood T cell repertoires in COVID-19. Whole-study context: COVID-19 samples collected from the United States, Italy and Spain covered acute and convalescent phases.

Participants' reported clinical history set cohort assignment. Contact with a PCR-confirmed or clinician-diagnosed COVID-19 case occurred within 2 weeks of entry. As processed by the authors: Reference gene primer amplification yielded estimated nucleated cell counts. Profiling relied on immunoSEQ multiplex PCR, and the TCRdb table lists in-frame clones only, not all of them. V and J calls and clone size are those listed in that table; D and trimming were worked out from the DNA. In the table there are about 200,000 clones, roughly 80% of which are singletons. What was sequenced was PBMCs or T cells enriched from blood (not recorded which). The clonotype originates from a woman between 50 and 59 years old who had been exposed to COVID-19.

CDR3 DNA: TGTGCCAGCAGTTTAAGGGGGTCGCAGTATTTT. This sequence encodes CASSLRGSQYF. The V and J genes are TRBV27 and TRBJ2-3, with a tentative D call TRBD1 (6 bases). V shed 2 bases and J shed 10 bases, with 7 bases lying between them. CDR3 length: 11 amino acids. In germline, CDR1 is MNHEY, CDR2 SMNVEV (reference sequence).